These 30 T cell receptor beta chains originate from one sample sequenced in a study of cytomegalovirus exposure and HLA in healthy donors. The PCR contained 60 Vbeta and 13 Jbeta primers. The assay was immunoSEQ multiplex PCR, and TCRdb's table has in-frame clones only and misses some. This sample has about 140,000 clones; roughly 80% occur once, and the top ten carry 1.2%. Specimen: PBMCs. The receptors derive from a female donor in good health and CMV-seronegative.

In its sample, this clone was seen a few times. This chain joins TRBV4-1 and TRBJ1-5; the match to TRBD1 covers 8 bases. Germline V gene data show CDR1 as MGHRA and CDR2 as YSYEKL. The CDR3 runs to 18 residues. J lost 3 bases, V lost 1 base, and 11 bases had no gene match. In DNA form, the CDR3 reads TGCGCCAGCAGCCAAGGCTCCTATCAGGGGGCAGCCAATCAGCCCCAGCATTTT. Amino acids: CASSQGSYQGAANQPQHF.

This chain uses TRBV27 with TRBJ1-4, with a tentative D call TRBD1 (5 bases). The ends were cut back, 5 bases at V and 8 bases at J, with 9 bases in the middle. Germline loops: CDR1 MNHEY, CDR2 SMNVEV (reference sequence). The CDR3 has 12 residues. The CDR3 protein is CASSTRTEKLFF. The CDR3 coding sequence is TGTGCCAGCAGTACCCGGACAGAAAAACTGTTTTTT.

The chain uses TRBV6-5 and TRBJ1-2, with 10 bases lining up with TRBD1. V was pared by 7 bases and J by 7 bases, with 6 bases of the junction left unmatched. The CDR3 has 13 residues. Germline-derived CDR1 and CDR2 are MNHEY and SVGAGI. The CDR3 DNA sequence: TGTGCCAGCACCCCGGGACAGGGGATTGGCTACACCTTC. Translated: CASTPGQGIGYTF.

On this clone itself: Its ends do not fully match the called genes, so a read error is possible. This chain links TRBV7-9 with TRBJ2-5, with 14 bases that match TRBD2. The CDR3 spans 15 residues. From germline, CDR1 is SEHNR and CDR2 FQNEAQ (reference sequence). The CDR3 region is CSSSPGTSGRGTQYF. For the CDR3, the DNA is TGTTCCAGCAGTCCCGGGACTAGCGGGAGAGGGACCCAGTACTTC. The variable domain in full, with the rest retrieved from reference TRBV7-9 and TRBJ2-5, is DTGVSQNPRHKITKRGQNVTFRCDPISEHNRLYWYRQTLGQGPEFLTYFQNEAQLEKSRLLSDRFSAERPKGSFSTLEIQRTEQGDSAMYLCSSSPGTSGRGTQYFGPGTRLLVL.

This chain connects TRBV4-1 to TRBJ1-2; D gene uncertain. V lost 0 bases to trimming and J lost 0 bases, with 11 bases between them. This CDR3 has 16 residues. The germline CDR1 and CDR2 sequences are MGHRA and YSYEKL. CDR3 DNA: TGCGCCAGCAGCCAAGAAGCCCTCTCGGCTAACTATGGCTACACCTTC. It codes for CASSQEALSANYGYTF.

This sequence joins TRBV5-6 and TRBJ1-2, with a weak D call TRBD1 (5 bases). The CDR3 has 14 amino acids. Per the germline V gene, CDR1 is SGHDT and CDR2 is YYEEEE. The V gene lost 4 bases and the J gene lost 7 bases, with 17 bases spanning the gap. The CDR3 region is CASSHSEGLRGYTF. In DNA form, the CDR3 reads TGTGCCAGCAGCCACTCGGAGGGGTTGCGTGGCTACACCTTC.

This clone was found once. V is TRBV9 and J is TRBJ2-1; 11 bases line up with TRBD2. This CDR3 contains 16 residues. Germline loops: CDR1 SGDLS, CDR2 YYNGEE. V shed 5 bases, J shed 0 bases, and the junction held 4 bases outside the gene matches. CDR3 sequence (DNA): TGTGCCAGCAGTGGGACTAGCGGATACTCCTACAATGAGCAGTTCTTC. This gives the protein CASSGTSGYSYNEQFF.

This chain joins TRBV4-1 and TRBJ2-7; tentative D call: TRBD1 (5 bases). Germline V gene data show CDR1 as MGHRA and CDR2 as YSYEKL. The CDR3 contains 13 residues. V was shortened by 1 base and J by 5 bases, with 9 bases between the two germline ends. In DNA form, the CDR3 reads TGCGCCAGCAGCCAAGGGACACAAAACGAGCAGTACTTC. The encoded protein is CASSQGTQNEQYF.

V usage is TRBV27 and J usage is TRBJ2-2, with 7 bases aligning to TRBD2. In germline, CDR1 is MNHEY, CDR2 SMNVEV (reference sequence). This CDR3 has 15 amino acids. V shed 3 bases and J 1 base; nucleotides not matched to a gene: 2. The CDR3 loop is CASSFQRENTGELFF. The CDR3 DNA follows: TGTGCCAGCAGTTTTCAGCGGGAGAACACCGGGGAGCTGTTTTTT.

The chain uses TRBV6-6 and TRBJ2-7, with a weak D call TRBD1 (5 bases). The CDR3 spans 14 residues. Per the germline V gene, CDR1 is MNHNY and CDR2 is SVGAGI (reference sequence). Trimming took off 2 bases at V and 3 bases at J, with 11 bases between the two ends. The CDR3 loop is CASSYGAGGYEQYF. The CDR3 nucleotides are TGTGCCAGCAGTTACGGGGCAGGTGGCTACGAGCAGTACTTC.

V usage is TRBV27 and J usage is TRBJ2-1, with TRBD2 matching over 8 bases. The V gene's germline CDR1 is MNHEY and CDR2 SMNVEV (reference sequence). Trimming removed 7 bases from V and 4 bases from J; junction bases left unmatched: 9. This CDR3 has 15 residues. The CDR3 nucleotides are TGTGCCAGCAAGGAAGCGGGAGAGTCGTACAATGAGCAGTTCTTC. Amino acids: CASKEAGESYNEQFF.

The chain is built from TRBV2 and TRBJ1-1; 7 nucleotides agree with TRBD1. V lost 5 bases to trimming and J lost 2 bases; unmatched junction nucleotides: 8. The germline CDR1 and CDR2 sequences are SNHLY and FYNNEI. This CDR3 spans 15 amino acids. The CDR3 loop is CASSLEGGGNTEAFF. CDR3 DNA sequence: TGTGCCAGCAGTTTGGAAGGGGGCGGAAACACTGAAGCTTTCTTT.

The CDR3 loop reads CASSQTSALDEQFF. The CDR3, as DNA: TGCGCCAGCAGCCAAACCAGCGCTTTGGATGAGCAGTTCTTC. The chain combines TRBV4-1 with TRBJ2-1; no definite D call. Germline CDR1 reads MGHRA; CDR2 reads YSYEKL. There are 14 residues in the CDR3. The V gene lost 2 bases and the J gene lost 8 bases, with 13 bases spanning the gap.

The rearrangement joins TRBV5-6 to TRBJ2-3; D possibly corresponds to TRBD2 (5 bases). This CDR3 is built from 15 residues. Germline V lookup: CDR1 SGHDT, CDR2 YYEEEE. V was clipped by 3 bases and J by 3 bases, with 14 bases between them. The chain's CDR3 is CASSSPGKRTDTQYF. The CDR3 bases are TGTGCCAGCAGCTCACCGGGAAAGAGAACAGATACGCAGTATTTT.

The chain employs TRBV5-6 and TRBJ2-7; D might be TRBD2 (5 bases). Trimming pared 1 base from V and 0 bases from J, leaving 14 bases between. CDR3 length equals 16 residues. The germline V gene encodes CDR1 SGHDT and CDR2 YYEEEE. CDR3 coding DNA: TGTGCCAGCAGCTTGTCGGTCGGACTGAACTCCTACGAGCAGTACTTC. Protein product: CASSLSVGLNSYEQYF.

The chain joins TRBV28 to TRBJ2-2; 14 nucleotides agree with TRBD2. The CDR3 runs to 16 residues. The V gene's germline CDR1 is MDHEN and CDR2 SYDVKM. V shed 4 bases, J shed 4 bases, and the junction held 2 bases outside the gene matches. The DNA for the CDR3 is TGTGCCAGCAGTTCGGGACTAGCGGGAGTCACCGGGGAGCTGTTTTTT. Its protein is CASSSGLAGVTGELFF.

Only a few counts were recorded for this clone. This chain connects TRBV5-1 to TRBJ2-1; 8 bases match TRBD1. Per germline, CDR1 SGHRS and CDR2 YFSETQ. V lost 0 bases and J lost 8; bases outside the gene matches: 13. The length of the CDR3 is 17 residues. Here the CDR3 DNA reads TGCGCCAGCAGCTTGGAATGGGGATGGGCAGGGGGCGATGAGCAGTTCTTC. As protein: CASSLEWGWAGGDEQFF.

The CDR3 loop reads CASSRGDRSPRGHQETQYF. In DNA, the CDR3 is TGTGCCAGCAGCAGAGGCGACAGGAGCCCGCGGGGGCATCAAGAGACCCAGTACTTC. This chain uses TRBV11-2 with TRBJ2-5; D is perhaps TRBD2 (7 bases). The germline V gene has CDR1 SGHAT and CDR2 FQNNGV. V shed 5 bases and J shed 2 bases, with 27 bases lying between them. The CDR3 is 19 amino acids.

V usage is TRBV15 and J usage is TRBJ1-1, with D tentatively TRBD1 (5 bases). This CDR3 comprises 12 residues. Trimming shortened V by 0 bases and J by 10 bases, and 9 bases separated the two germline ends. Germline V CDR1 and CDR2: LNHNV, YYDKDF (reference sequence). The CDR3 loop is CATSREGGPAFF. In DNA form, the CDR3 reads TGTGCCACCAGCAGAGAGGGGGGTCCAGCTTTCTTT.

The rearrangement uses TRBV21-1 and TRBJ2-7; TRBD2 reflects the table's D call only, with no check against the DNA. TRBV21-1 counts as a pseudogene. This CDR3 is built from 17 residues. CDR3 loop: CASNLGCGGNHPYEQYF. CDR3 nucleotide sequence: TGTGCCAGCAACTTGGGGTGTGGAGGCAACCACCCCTACGAGCAGTACTTC.

The V and J genes are TRBV4-1 and TRBJ2-3, with D perhaps TRBD1 (6 bases). There are 16 residues in the CDR3. Trimming removed 4 bases from V and 0 bases from J, with 14 bases in between. Per germline, CDR1 MGHRA and CDR2 YSYEKL. The CDR3 here is CASSPQGQSSTDTQYF. CDR3 bases: TGCGCCAGCAGCCCCCAGGGGCAGTCTAGCACAGATACGCAGTATTTT.

This chain connects TRBV28 to TRBJ1-4; possible D gene TRBD1, 5 bases. The length of the CDR3 is 15 residues. Germline CDR1 reads MDHEN; CDR2 reads SYDVKM. V shed 5 bases and J shed 8 bases, with 18 bases lying between them. CDR3 amino acids: CASSPGGGGSEKLFF. For the CDR3, the DNA is TGTGCCAGCAGTCCCGGGGGAGGAGGATCCGAAAAACTGTTTTTT.

This chain uses TRBV7-9 with TRBJ2-2; 7 bases line up with TRBD1. Germline V lookup: CDR1 SEHNR, CDR2 FQNEAQ (reference sequence). J was trimmed by 2 bases and V by 0 bases; bases with no gene match: 3. CDR3 length: 16 amino acids. CDR3 in amino acids: CASSLAIGGNTGELFF. In nucleotides, the CDR3 is TGTGCCAGCAGCTTAGCGATAGGGGGCAACACCGGGGAGCTGTTTTTT.

The chain uses TRBV7-2 and TRBJ2-3; 7 bases agree with TRBD2. The CDR3 totals 15 residues. The ends lost 7 bases at V and 0 bases at J; junction bases unmatched: 7. CDR1 is SGHTA, CDR2 FQGNSA, per germline. CDR3 bases: TGTGCCAGCAAGACTTCTAGCGGAAGCACAGATACGCAGTATTTT. Translating gives CASKTSSGSTDTQYF. The full variable domain, rest sourced from reference TRBV7-2 and TRBJ2-3, is GAGVSQSPSNKVTEKGKDVELRCDPISGHTALYWYRQSLGQGLEFLIYFQGNSAPDKSGLPSDRFSAERTGGSVSTLTIQRTQQEDSAVYLCASKTSSGSTDTQYFGPGTRLTVL.

In this sample, this clone turned up a few times. The same CDR3 can be traced to other DNA sequences in this sample. This chain connects TRBV13 to TRBJ1-1, with 7 bases lining up with TRBD1. The CDR3 has 14 residues. Germline CDR1 and CDR2: PRHDT and FYEKMQ (reference sequence). Germline trimming cut 5 bases from V and 0 bases from J; bases unmatched to any gene: 3. The CDR3 protein is CASSLTGVNTEAFF. The DNA of the CDR3 is TGTGCCAGCAGCCTCACAGGGGTGAACACTGAAGCTTTCTTT.

The V gene is TRBV30, the J gene TRBJ1-2, with 8 bases lining up with TRBD1. This CDR3 has 15 residues. The germline CDR1 and CDR2 sequences are GTSNPN and SVGIG (reference sequence). V was pared by 2 bases and J by 1 base, with 6 bases of the junction left unmatched. In DNA, the CDR3 is TGTGCCTGGAGTCGCCCAGACAGGGGTAACTATGGCTACACCTTC. Protein: CAWSRPDRGNYGYTF.

The V and J genes are TRBV27 and TRBJ2-7; D is unclear. The germline V and J ends were trimmed by 2 bases and 4 bases, with 9 bases remaining between them. Looked up from germline, CDR1 is MNHEY and CDR2 is SMNVEV (reference sequence). This CDR3 is 13 amino acids long. The CDR3, as DNA: TGTGCCAGCAGTTTAATGGCAGGTTACGAGCAGTACTTC. Its protein product is CASSLMAGYEQYF.

The sample holds one count of this clone. V is TRBV13 and J is TRBJ2-4; weak D call: TRBD1 (5 bases). With 5 bases removed from V and 0 bases from J, the gap between germline ends came to 8 bases. The CDR3 contains 14 residues. CDR1 and CDR2 (germline): PRHDT, FYEKMQ (reference sequence). CDR3 loop: CASSTREAKNIQYF. In DNA form, the CDR3 reads TGTGCCAGCAGCACCAGGGAAGCCAAAAACATTCAGTACTTC.

V is TRBV21-1 and J is TRBJ2-2; the table's D call TRBD1 went unverified against the DNA. TRBV21-1 is a known pseudogene. The CDR3 runs 13 residues. CDR3 loop: CASSLPQTGELFF. CDR3 nucleotide sequence: TGTGCCAGCAGCCTCCCACAGACCGGGGAGCTGTTTTTT.

On this clone itself: The conserved phenylalanine or tryptophan normally closing the CDR3 is absent here, so this likely arose from a read error. The chain is built from TRBV30 and TRBJ1-5; no clear D. This CDR3 is 15 amino acids long. Deletions cut 0 bases from V and 4 bases from J, with 13 bases between. Germline values: CDR1 GTSNPN, CDR2 SVGIG (reference sequence). CDR3 sequence reads: CAWSVGSEGNQPQHV. The CDR3 coding sequence is TGTGCCTGGAGTGTTGGGTCTGAGGGAAATCAGCCCCAGCATGTT.